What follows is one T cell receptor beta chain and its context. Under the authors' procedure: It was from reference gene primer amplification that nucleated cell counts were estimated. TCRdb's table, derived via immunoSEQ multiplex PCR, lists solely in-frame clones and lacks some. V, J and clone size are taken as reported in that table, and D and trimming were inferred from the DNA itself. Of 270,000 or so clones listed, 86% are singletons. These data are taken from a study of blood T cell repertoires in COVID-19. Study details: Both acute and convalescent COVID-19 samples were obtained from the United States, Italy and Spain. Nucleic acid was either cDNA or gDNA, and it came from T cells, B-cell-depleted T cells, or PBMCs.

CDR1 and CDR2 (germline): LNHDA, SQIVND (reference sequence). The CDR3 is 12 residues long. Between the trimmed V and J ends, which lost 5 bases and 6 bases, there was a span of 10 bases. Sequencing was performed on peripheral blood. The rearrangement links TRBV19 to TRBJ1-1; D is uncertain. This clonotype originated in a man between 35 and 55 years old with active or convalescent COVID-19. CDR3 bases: TGTGCCAGTAGTTTTTTTGCGTCTGAAGCTTTCTTT. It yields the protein CASSFFASEAFF.